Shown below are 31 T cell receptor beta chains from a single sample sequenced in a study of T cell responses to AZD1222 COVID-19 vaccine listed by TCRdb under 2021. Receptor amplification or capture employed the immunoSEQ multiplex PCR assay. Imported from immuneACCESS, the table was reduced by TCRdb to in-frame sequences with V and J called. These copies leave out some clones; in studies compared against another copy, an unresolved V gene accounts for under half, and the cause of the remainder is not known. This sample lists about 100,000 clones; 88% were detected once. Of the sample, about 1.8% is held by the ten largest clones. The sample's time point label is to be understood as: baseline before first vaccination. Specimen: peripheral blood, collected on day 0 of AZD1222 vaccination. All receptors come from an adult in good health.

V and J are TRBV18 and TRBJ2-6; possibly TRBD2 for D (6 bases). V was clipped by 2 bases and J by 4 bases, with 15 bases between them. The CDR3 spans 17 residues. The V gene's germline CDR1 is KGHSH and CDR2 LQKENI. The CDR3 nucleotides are TGTGCCAGCTCACCAGCAAAGGGAGGATCCGGGGCCAACGTCCTGACTTTC. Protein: CASSPAKGGSGANVLTF.

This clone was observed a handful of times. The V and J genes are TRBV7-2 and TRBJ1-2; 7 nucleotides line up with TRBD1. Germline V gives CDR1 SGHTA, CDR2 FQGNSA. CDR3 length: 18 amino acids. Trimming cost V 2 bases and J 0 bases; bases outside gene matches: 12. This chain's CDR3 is CASSLFPGGALSNYGYTF. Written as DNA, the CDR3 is TGTGCCAGCAGCTTATTTCCAGGGGGAGCCCTATCTAACTATGGCTACACCTTC.

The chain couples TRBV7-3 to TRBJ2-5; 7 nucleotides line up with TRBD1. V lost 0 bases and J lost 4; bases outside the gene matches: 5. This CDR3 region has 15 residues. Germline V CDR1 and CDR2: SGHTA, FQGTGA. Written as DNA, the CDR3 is TGTGCCAGCAGCTTAACCTCGACAGGGCGAGAGACCCAGTACTTC. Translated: CASSLTSTGRETQYF.

This chain's CDR3 is CASRPRQGAYEQYF. In DNA, the CDR3 is TGTGCCAGCAGGCCCCGACAGGGAGCCTACGAGCAGTACTTC. V is TRBV2 and J is TRBJ2-7, with TRBD1 matching over 7 bases. J gave up 2 bases and V 6 bases, and 7 bases lay outside the gene matches. Germline assignment: CDR1 SNHLY and CDR2 FYNNEI. The CDR3 loop spans 14 amino acids.

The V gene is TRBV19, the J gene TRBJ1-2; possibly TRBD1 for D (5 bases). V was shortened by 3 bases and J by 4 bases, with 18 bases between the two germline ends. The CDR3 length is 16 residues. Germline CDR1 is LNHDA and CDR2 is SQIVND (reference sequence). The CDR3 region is CASSISSGTPFYGYTF. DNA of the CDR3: TGTGCCAGTAGTATTTCTTCCGGGACCCCGTTCTATGGCTACACCTTC. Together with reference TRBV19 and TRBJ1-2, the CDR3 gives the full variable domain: DGGITQSPKYLFRKEGQNVTLSCEQNLNHDAMYWYRQDPGQGLRLIYYSQIVNDFQKGDIAEGYSVSREKKESFPLTVTSAQKNPTAFYLCASSISSGTPFYGYTFGSGTRLTVV.

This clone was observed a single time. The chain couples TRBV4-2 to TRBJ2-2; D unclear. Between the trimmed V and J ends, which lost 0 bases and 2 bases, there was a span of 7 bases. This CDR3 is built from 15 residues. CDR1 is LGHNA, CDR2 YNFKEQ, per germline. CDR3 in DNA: TGTGCCAGCAGCCAAGAACGTAGCAACACCGGGGAGCTGTTTTTT. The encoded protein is CASSQERSNTGELFF.

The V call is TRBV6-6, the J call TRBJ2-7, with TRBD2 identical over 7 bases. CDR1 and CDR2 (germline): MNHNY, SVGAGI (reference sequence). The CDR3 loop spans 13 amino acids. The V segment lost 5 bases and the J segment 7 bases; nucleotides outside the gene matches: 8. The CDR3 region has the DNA TGTGCCAGCAGTGGCGGGGGAGGGCGGGAGCAGTACTTC. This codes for CASSGGGGREQYF.

CDR3 amino acids: CASSLAPGTEAFF. CDR3 DNA: TGTGCCAGCAGCTTAGCCCCGGGAACTGAAGCTTTCTTT. This rearrangement joins TRBV7-3 to TRBJ1-1, with D unclear. Germline CDR1 and CDR2: SGHTA and FQGTGA. The CDR3 contains 13 residues. V lost 2 bases to trimming and J lost 5 bases, with 9 bases between them.

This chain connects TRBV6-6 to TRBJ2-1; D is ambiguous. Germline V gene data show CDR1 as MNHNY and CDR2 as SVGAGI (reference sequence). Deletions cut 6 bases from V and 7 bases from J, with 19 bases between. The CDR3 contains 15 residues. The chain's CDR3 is CASRAPTRGGNEQFF. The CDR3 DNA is TGTGCCAGCAGAGCTCCCACTCGTGGCGGAAATGAGCAGTTCTTC.

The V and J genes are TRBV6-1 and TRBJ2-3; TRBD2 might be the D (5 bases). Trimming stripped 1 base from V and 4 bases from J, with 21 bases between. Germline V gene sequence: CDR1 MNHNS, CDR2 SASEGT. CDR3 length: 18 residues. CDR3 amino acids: CASSEGVRGPAVPDTQYF. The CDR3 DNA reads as TGTGCCAGCAGTGAAGGGGTCCGGGGTCCCGCCGTCCCAGATACGCAGTATTTT.

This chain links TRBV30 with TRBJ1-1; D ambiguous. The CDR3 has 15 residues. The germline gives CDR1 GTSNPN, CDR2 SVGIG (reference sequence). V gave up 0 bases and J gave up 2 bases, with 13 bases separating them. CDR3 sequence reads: CAWSVGYRENTEAFF. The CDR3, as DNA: TGTGCCTGGAGTGTAGGCTATCGGGAAAACACTGAAGCTTTCTTT.

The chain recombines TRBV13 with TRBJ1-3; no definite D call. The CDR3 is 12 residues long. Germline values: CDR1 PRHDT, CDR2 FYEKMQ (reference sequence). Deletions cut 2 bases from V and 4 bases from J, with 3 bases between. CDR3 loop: CASSLWGNTIYF. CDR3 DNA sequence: TGTGCCAGCAGCTTATGGGGAAACACCATATATTTT.

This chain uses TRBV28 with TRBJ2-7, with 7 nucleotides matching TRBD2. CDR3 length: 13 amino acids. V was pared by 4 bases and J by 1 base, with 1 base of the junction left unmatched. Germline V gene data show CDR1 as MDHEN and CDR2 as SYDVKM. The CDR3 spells CASSSGRSYEQYF. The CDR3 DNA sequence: TGTGCCAGCAGTTCCGGGAGGTCCTACGAGCAGTACTTC.

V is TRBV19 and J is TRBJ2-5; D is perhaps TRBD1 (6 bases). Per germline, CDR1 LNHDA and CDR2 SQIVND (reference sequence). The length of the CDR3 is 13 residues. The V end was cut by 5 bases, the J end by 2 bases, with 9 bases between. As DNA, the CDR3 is TGTGCCAGTAGTCGCGGACAGCAAGAGACCCAGTACTTC. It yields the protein CASSRGQQETQYF.

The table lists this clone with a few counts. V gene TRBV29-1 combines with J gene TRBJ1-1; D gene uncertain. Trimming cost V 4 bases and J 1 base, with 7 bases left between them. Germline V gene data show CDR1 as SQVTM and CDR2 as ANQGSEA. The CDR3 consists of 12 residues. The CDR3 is CSVVEGNTEAFF. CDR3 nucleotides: TGCAGCGTTGTCGAAGGGAACACTGAAGCTTTCTTT.

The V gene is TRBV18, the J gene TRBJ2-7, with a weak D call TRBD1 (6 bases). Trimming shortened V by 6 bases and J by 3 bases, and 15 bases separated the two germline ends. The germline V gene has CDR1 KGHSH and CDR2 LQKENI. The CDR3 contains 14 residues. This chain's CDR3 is CASSLRTANYEQYF. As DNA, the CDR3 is TGTGCCAGCTCGCTCAGGACAGCCAACTACGAGCAGTACTTC. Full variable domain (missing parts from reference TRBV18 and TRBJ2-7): NAGVMQNPRHLVRRRGQEARLRCSPMKGHSHVYWYRQLPEEGLKFMVYLQKENIIDESGMPKERFSAEFPKEGPSILRIQQVVRGDSAAYFCASSLRTANYEQYFGPGTRLTVT.

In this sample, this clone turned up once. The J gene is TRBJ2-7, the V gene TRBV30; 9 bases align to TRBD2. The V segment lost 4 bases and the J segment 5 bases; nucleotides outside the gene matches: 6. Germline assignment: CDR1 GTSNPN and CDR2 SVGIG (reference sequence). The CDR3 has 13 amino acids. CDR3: CAWTRLAADEQYF. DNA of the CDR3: TGTGCCTGGACGAGACTAGCGGCCGACGAGCAGTACTTC.

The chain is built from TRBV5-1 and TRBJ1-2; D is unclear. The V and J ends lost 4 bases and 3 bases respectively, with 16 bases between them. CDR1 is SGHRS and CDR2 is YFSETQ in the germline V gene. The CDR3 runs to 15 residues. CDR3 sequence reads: CASSRSSTEDYGYTF. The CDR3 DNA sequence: TGCGCCAGCAGCCGCTCTTCCACGGAGGACTATGGCTACACCTTC.

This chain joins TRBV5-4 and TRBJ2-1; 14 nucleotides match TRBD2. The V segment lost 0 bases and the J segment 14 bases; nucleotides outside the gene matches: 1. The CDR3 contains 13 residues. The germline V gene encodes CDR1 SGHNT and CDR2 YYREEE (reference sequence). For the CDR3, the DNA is TGTGCCAGCAGCTTGGCGGGACTAGCGGGGGAGTTCTTC. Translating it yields CASSLAGLAGEFF.

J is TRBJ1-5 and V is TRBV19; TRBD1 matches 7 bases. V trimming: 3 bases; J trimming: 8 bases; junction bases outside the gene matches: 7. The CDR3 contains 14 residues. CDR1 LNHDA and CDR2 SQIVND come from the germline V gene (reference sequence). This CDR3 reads CASSIQQGREPQHF. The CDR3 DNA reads TGTGCCAGTAGTATCCAACAGGGGCGGGAGCCCCAGCATTTT.

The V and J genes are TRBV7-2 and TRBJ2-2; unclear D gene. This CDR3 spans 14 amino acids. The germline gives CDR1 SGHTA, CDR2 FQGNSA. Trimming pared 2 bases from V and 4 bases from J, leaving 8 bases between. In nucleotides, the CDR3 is TGTGCCAGCAGCTTATCGCGGACCACCGGGGAGCTGTTTTTT. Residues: CASSLSRTTGELFF.

The DNA of the CDR3 is TGCAGTGCTAGTGGTCTAGCGGGAGTTCTCCCGTACTTC. This encodes CSASGLAGVLPYF. The J gene is TRBJ2-5, the V gene TRBV20-1; 10 bases are a match to TRBD2. Per the germline V gene, CDR1 is DFQATT and CDR2 is SNEGSKA (reference sequence). CDR3 size: 13 residues. V shed 3 bases and J 13 bases; nucleotides not matched to a gene: 11.

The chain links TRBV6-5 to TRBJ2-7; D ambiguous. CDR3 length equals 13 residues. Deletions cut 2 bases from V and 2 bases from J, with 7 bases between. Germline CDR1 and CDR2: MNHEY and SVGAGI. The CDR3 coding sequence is TGTGCCAGCAGTTACACCGGCCCCTACGAGCAGTACTTC. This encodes CASSYTGPYEQYF.

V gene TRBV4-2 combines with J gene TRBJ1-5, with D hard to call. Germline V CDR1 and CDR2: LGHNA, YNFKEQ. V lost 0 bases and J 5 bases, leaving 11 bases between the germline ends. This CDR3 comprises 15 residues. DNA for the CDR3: TGTGCCAGCAGCCAAGATCTGGCAGACTATCAGCCCCAGCATTTT. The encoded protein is CASSQDLADYQPQHF.

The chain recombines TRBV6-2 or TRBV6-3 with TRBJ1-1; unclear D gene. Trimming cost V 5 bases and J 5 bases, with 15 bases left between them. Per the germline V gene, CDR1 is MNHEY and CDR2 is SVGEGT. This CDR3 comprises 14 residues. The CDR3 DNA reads TGTGCCAGCAGTCCCCCTGGGGTAGGAACTGAAGCTTTCTTT. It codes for CASSPPGVGTEAFF.

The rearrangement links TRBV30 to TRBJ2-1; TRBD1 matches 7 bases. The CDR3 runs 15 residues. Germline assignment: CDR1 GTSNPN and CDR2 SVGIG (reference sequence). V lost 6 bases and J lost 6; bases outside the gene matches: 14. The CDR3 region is CACLTPGGISNEQFF. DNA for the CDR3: TGTGCCTGCCTAACCCCAGGGGGAATCTCCAATGAGCAGTTCTTC.

In DNA, the CDR3 is TGTGCCTGGAATAGAGAAGTCGGCAATCAGCCCCAGCATTTT. This codes for CAWNREVGNQPQHF. The chain has TRBV30 and TRBJ1-5; no clear D. The CDR3 runs 14 residues. Germline V lookup: CDR1 GTSNPN, CDR2 SVGIG (reference sequence). The V end lost 4 bases, the J end lost 2 bases, and 12 bases lay between the germline ends.

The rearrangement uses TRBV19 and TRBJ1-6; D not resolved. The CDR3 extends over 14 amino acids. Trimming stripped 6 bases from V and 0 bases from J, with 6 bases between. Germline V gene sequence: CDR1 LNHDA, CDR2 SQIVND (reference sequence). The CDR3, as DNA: TGTGCCAGTAGACAAAGCTCCTATAATTCACCCCTCCACTTT. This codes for CASRQSSYNSPLHF.

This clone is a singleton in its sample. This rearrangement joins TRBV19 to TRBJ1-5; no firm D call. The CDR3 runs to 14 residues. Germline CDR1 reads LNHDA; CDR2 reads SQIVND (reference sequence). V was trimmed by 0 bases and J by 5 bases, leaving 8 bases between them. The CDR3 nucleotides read TGTGCCAGTAGTATAGAGGGAGGGTATCAGCCCCAGCATTTT. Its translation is CASSIEGGYQPQHF.

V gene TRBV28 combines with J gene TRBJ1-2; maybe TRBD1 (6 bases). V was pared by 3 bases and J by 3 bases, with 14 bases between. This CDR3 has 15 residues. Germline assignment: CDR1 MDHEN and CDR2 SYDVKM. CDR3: CASSFGGRDDYGYTF. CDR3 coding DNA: TGTGCCAGCAGTTTTGGGGGGCGCGACGACTATGGCTACACCTTC.

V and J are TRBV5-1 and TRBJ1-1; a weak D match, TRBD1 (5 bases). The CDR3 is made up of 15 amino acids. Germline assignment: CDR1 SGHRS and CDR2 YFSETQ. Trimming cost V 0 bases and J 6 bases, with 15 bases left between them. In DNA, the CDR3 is TGCGCCAGCAGCTTGGCAGGTGGAGGGGATCCTGAAGCTTTCTTT. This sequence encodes CASSLAGGGDPEAFF. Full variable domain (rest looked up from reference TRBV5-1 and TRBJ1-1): KAGVTQTPRYLIKTRGQQVTLSCSPISGHRSVSWYQQTPGQGLQFLFEYFSETQRNKGNFPGRFSGRQFSNSRSEMNVSTLELGDSALYLCASSLAGGGDPEAFFGQGTRLTVV.